The text below deals with one T cell receptor (beta chain). Its antigen is still unknown. This sample is part of a study of CD8+CD57+ T cells in acquired aplastic anemia. Study outcomes and limitations: Among patients, CD8+CD57+ cells displayed less diversity than the total CD4+ and CD8+ pools did. In common between the patients and the controls were twenty-nine CD8+ CDR3 sequences.

This CDR3 contains 13 residues. Looked up from germline, CDR1 is MNHEY and CDR2 is SVGAGI. Trimming removed 0 bases at V and 4 bases at J, with 6 bases between. TCR beta VDJ combinations and CDR3 sequences were profiled from genomic DNA. TCRdb passed the reads through MiXCR, listing each CDR3 protein once. The table includes around 17,000 distinct CDR3 sequences, about 40% detected once. CD8+CD57+ cell expansion had been shown by flow cytometry in patients chosen for sequencing. Another sequenced population was CD8+CD57+ effector memory cells, drawn from about 15% of the 12 patients. Everyone among the patients had severe acquired aplastic anemia. Following bead-based enrichment, CD8+CD57+ cells furnished a mean 1.6 ug DNA.

Material for sequencing was CD8+CD57+ T cells sorted from PBMCs. As to subset: bead-enriched CD8+CD57+ effector memory T cells from SAA patients. The chain couples TRBV6-5 to TRBJ2-5; D is unclear. This receptor was obtained from a human donor with aplastic anemia. The CDR3 sequence: CASSYSIIETQYF. The CDR3 DNA follows: TGTGCCAGCAGTTACTCGATTATAGAGACCCAGTACTTC.